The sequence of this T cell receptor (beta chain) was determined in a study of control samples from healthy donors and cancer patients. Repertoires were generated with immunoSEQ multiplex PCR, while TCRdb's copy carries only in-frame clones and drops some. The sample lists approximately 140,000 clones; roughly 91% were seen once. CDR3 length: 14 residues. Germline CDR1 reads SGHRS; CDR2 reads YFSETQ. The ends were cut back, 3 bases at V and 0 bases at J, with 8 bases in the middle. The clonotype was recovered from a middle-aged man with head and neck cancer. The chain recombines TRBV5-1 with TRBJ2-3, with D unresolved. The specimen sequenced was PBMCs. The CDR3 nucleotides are TGCGCCAGCAGCTCGGTTGCTAGCACAGATACGCAGTATTTT. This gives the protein CASSSVASTDTQYF.